These 20 T cell receptor beta chains were all obtained from the same sample, sequenced in a study of Ad26.COV2.S vaccination and SARS-CoV-2 variants. TCRdb keeps only in-frame clones here, not all; method: immunoSEQ multiplex PCR. This repertoire shows 440,000 or so clones, about 92% found once; its top ten account for around 4.5%. The treatment was: roughly 20 received Ad26.COV2.S at low or high dose, single or two shots; about five received placebo; per-sample allocation not given. Specimen acquisition occurred on day 63 following the initial vaccine or placebo injection. The sequences come from peripheral blood, collected in a trial of Ad26.COV2.S vaccine versus placebo. These receptors were taken from a person aged 18 to 59 who received the Ad26.COV2.S COVID-19 vaccine or a placebo.

V gene TRBV6-2 or TRBV6-3 combines with J gene TRBJ2-1; D remains ambiguous. The V end lost 3 bases, the J end lost 3 bases, and 21 bases lay between the germline ends. Germline V lookup: CDR1 MNHEY, CDR2 SVGEGT. The CDR3 loop spans 18 amino acids. The CDR3 DNA reads TGTGCCAGCAGTTATGGCCTAGAAGACGTCGGGTACTACAATGAGCAGTTCTTC. Protein product: CASSYGLEDVGYYNEQFF.

The chain carries TRBV6-2 or TRBV6-3 and TRBJ1-6, with 9 bases lining up with TRBD1. The V segment lost 4 bases and the J segment 5 bases; nucleotides outside the gene matches: 9. Germline-derived CDR1 and CDR2 are MNHEY and SVGEGT. CDR3 size: 17 residues. CDR3 coding DNA: TGTGCCAGCAGTTCCCTCGGGACAGGGTTCGATAATTCACCCCTCCACTTT. Translation: CASSSLGTGFDNSPLHF.

V and J are TRBV7-2 and TRBJ2-3, with 7 positions matching TRBD2. V lost 6 bases and J lost 2; bases outside the gene matches: 5. The length of the CDR3 is 14 residues. In germline, CDR1 is SGHTA, CDR2 FQGNSA. Here the CDR3 DNA reads TGTGCCAGCAGGGTACTAGCGACCACAGATACGCAGTATTTT. Its protein product is CASRVLATTDTQYF.

The CDR3 DNA is TGTGCCATCAGTGACAGGGTTCGACAAGAGACCCAGTACTTC. Translated, it gives CAISDRVRQETQYF. The chain links TRBV10-3 to TRBJ2-5, with D perhaps TRBD1 (5 bases). CDR1 is ENHRY, CDR2 SYGVKD, per germline. The CDR3 totals 14 residues. Trimming took 3 bases from V and 2 from J, leaving 10 bases between them.

In DNA form, the CDR3 reads TGCGCCAGCAGTGAGTTAGAACAGGGGTTCCACAATGAGCAGTTCTTC. It encodes CASSELEQGFHNEQFF. The rearrangement links TRBV10-2 to TRBJ2-1; TRBD1 aligns across 7 bases. Losses at the gene ends were 1 base for V and 5 bases for J; bases not matched to a gene: 8. This CDR3 is built from 16 residues. Germline V gene data show CDR1 as WSHSY and CDR2 as SAAADI.

A word on this clone: Other DNA sequences in the sample encode the same CDR3. V and J are TRBV27 and TRBJ1-1, with TRBD1 as a possible D gene (6 bases). The V end lost 6 bases, the J end lost 2 bases, and 7 bases lay between the germline ends. Germline CDR1 reads MNHEY; CDR2 reads SMNVEV (reference sequence). The CDR3 contains 12 residues. CDR3 sequence: CASSRGNTEAFF. CDR3 coding DNA: TGTGCCAGCAGCAGGGGAAACACTGAAGCTTTCTTT.

The V and J genes are TRBV5-1 and TRBJ2-3; D tentatively reads TRBD1 or TRBD2 (5 bases each). The CDR3 extends over 14 amino acids. Germline CDR1 and CDR2: SGHRS and YFSETQ. The V and J ends lost 4 bases and 3 bases respectively, with 12 bases between them. The CDR3 DNA follows: TGCGCCAGCAGCGCCCGGGGCAAAACAGATACGCAGTATTTT. Translated, it gives CASSARGKTDTQYF.

V usage is TRBV15 and J usage is TRBJ2-7, with D possibly matching TRBD2 (6 bases). V dropped 0 bases and J dropped 2 bases, with 11 bases sitting between them. The CDR3 extends over 15 amino acids. CDR1 is LNHNV, CDR2 YYDKDF, per germline (reference sequence). In DNA, the CDR3 is TGTGCCACCAGCAGAGATCTAGCGTCTCCCTACGAGCAGTACTTC. Encoded protein: CATSRDLASPYEQYF.

The chain recombines TRBV30 with TRBJ2-7, with D uncertain. With 2 bases removed from V and 4 bases from J, the gap between germline ends came to 6 bases. This CDR3 has 11 residues. Per germline, CDR1 GTSNPN and CDR2 SVGIG (reference sequence). CDR3 sequence: CAWSIKYEQYF. The DNA for the CDR3 is TGTGCCTGGAGTATAAAGTACGAGCAGTACTTC.

The DNA for the CDR3 is TGTGCCAGTACCACAACCCGGGACAGACCGAGCACCGGGGAGCTGTTTTTT. It specifies CASTTTRDRPSTGELFF. The chain couples TRBV19 to TRBJ2-2; 7 nucleotides line up with TRBD1. Germline lookup yields CDR1 LNHDA and CDR2 SQIVND (reference sequence). Trimming removed 7 bases from V and 4 bases from J; junction bases left unmatched: 15. This CDR3 spans 17 amino acids.

The J gene is TRBJ1-6, the V gene TRBV7-9; 10 bases agree with TRBD1. This CDR3 has 15 residues. The germline V gene has CDR1 SEHNR and CDR2 FQNEAQ (reference sequence). J gave up 9 bases and V 5 bases, and 7 bases lay outside the gene matches. The CDR3: CASSRLGQGSSPLHF. CDR3 coding DNA: TGTGCCAGCAGCCGCCTGGGACAGGGGAGTTCACCCCTCCACTTT. The whole variable domain, filled in from reference TRBV7-9 and TRBJ1-6, reads DTGVSQNPRHKITKRGQNVTFRCDPISEHNRLYWYRQTLGQGPEFLTYFQNEAQLEKSRLLSDRFSAERPKGSFSTLEIQRTEQGDSAMYLCASSRLGQGSSPLHFGNGTRLTVT.

In its sample, this clone was seen once. The chain uses TRBV28 and TRBJ2-1; no reliable D call. CDR3 length: 14 residues. Trimming shortened V by 7 bases and J by 5 bases, and 15 bases separated the two germline ends. CDR1 MDHEN and CDR2 SYDVKM come from the germline V gene. DNA of the CDR3: TGTGCCAGCACCCTCTTGGGCGTAGACAATGAGCAGTTCTTC. Amino acid sequence: CASTLLGVDNEQFF.

The gene calls are TRBV28 and TRBJ2-2, with 8 bases identical to TRBD2. Germline V gene sequence: CDR1 MDHEN, CDR2 SYDVKM. CDR3 length equals 15 residues. V lost 6 bases, J lost 6 bases, and 9 bases stayed unmatched. CDR3 coding DNA: TGTGCCAGCAGCCCGGGGGTAGCGGGACCCGGGGAGCTGTTTTTT. This sequence encodes CASSPGVAGPGELFF. The complete variable domain, with remaining parts taken from reference TRBV28 and TRBJ2-2, reads DVKVTQSSRYLVKRTGEKVFLECVQDMDHENMFWYRQDPGLGLRLIYFSYDVKMKEKGDIPEGYSVSREKKERFSLILESASTNQTSMYLCASSPGVAGPGELFFGEGSRLTVL.

The chain has TRBV6-2 or TRBV6-3 and TRBJ2-2; 7 nucleotides line up with TRBD2. The germline V gene has CDR1 MNHEY and CDR2 SVGEGT. The CDR3 is 19 residues long. The trim removed 0 bases at V and 0 bases at J, leaving 10 bases unmatched. The CDR3 nucleotides are TGTGCCAGCAGTTACTCGATTCTAGCGGAGACTTCGAACACCGGGGAGCTGTTTTTT. Translated: CASSYSILAETSNTGELFF.

The rearrangement links TRBV5-1 to TRBJ2-3, with D tentatively TRBD1 (6 bases). The CDR3 is made up of 13 amino acids. V gave up 1 base and J gave up 4 bases, with 7 bases separating them. CDR1 SGHRS and CDR2 YFSETQ come from the germline V gene. The CDR3 DNA is TGCGCCAGCAGCTTGACAGGGCCAGATACGCAGTATTTT. It codes for CASSLTGPDTQYF.

This clone has a handful of counts. The chain couples TRBV19 to TRBJ1-2, with a weak D call TRBD1 (6 bases). Trimming took off 2 bases at V and 6 bases at J, with 16 bases between the two ends. The CDR3 has 15 amino acids. Germline V gene lookup returns CDR1 LNHDA and CDR2 SQIVND (reference sequence). CDR3 nucleotides: TGTGCCAGTAGTATATTGAGGGGGGCCCATGATGGCTACACCTTC. This sequence encodes CASSILRGAHDGYTF.

The chain is built from TRBV11-2 and TRBJ2-7; D could derive from TRBD1 or TRBD2 (5 bases each). Between the trimmed V and J ends, which lost 4 bases and 9 bases, there was a span of 19 bases. Germline V gene data show CDR1 as SGHAT and CDR2 as FQNNGV. The CDR3 has 14 residues. CDR3 nucleotide sequence: TGTGCCAGCAGCTCCGACAGCGGCATTTTTGGGCAGTACTTC. It encodes CASSSDSGIFGQYF.

The CDR3 loop reads CASSQTTPTDTQYF. The CDR3 DNA follows: TGTGCCAGCAGCCAAACCACCCCCACAGATACGCAGTATTTT. The rearrangement uses TRBV4-2 and TRBJ2-3; D gene ambiguous. CDR3 length equals 14 residues. The V end lost 2 bases, the J end lost 2 bases, and 8 bases lay between the germline ends. Germline V gene sequence: CDR1 LGHNA, CDR2 YNFKEQ.

The genes are TRBV6-2 or TRBV6-3 and TRBJ2-2, with 8 nucleotides matching TRBD2. The CDR3 length is 15 residues. J gave up 6 bases and V 5 bases, and 8 bases lay outside the gene matches. Germline values: CDR1 MNHEY, CDR2 SVGEGT. The CDR3 protein is CASSPWREVPGELFF. Here the CDR3 DNA reads TGTGCCAGCAGTCCCTGGCGGGAGGTACCCGGGGAGCTGTTTTTT.

This clone has at least ten counts. The chain couples TRBV10-3 to TRBJ1-1; D is possibly TRBD1 (6 bases). V was pared by 4 bases and J by 6 bases, with 12 bases between. The CDR3 spans 13 residues. From germline, CDR1 is ENHRY and CDR2 SYGVKD. The CDR3 nucleotides read TGTGCCATCAGTGCGGGGACACCACCTGAAGCTTTCTTT. Its protein product is CAISAGTPPEAFF.